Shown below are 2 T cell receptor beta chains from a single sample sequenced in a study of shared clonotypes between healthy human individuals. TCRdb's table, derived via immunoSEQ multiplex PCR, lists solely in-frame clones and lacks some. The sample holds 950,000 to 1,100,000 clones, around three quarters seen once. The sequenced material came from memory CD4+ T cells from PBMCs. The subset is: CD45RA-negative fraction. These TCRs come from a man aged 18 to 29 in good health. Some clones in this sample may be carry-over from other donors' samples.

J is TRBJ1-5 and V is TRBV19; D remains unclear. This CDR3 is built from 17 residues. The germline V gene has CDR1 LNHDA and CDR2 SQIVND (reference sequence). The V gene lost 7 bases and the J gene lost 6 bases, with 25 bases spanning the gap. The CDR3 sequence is CASMITPDLPNFQPQHF. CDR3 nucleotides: TGTGCCAGTATGATAACACCTGACCTACCAAATTTTCAGCCCCAGCATTTT. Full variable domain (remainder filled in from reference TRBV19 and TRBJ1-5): DGGITQSPKYLFRKEGQNVTLSCEQNLNHDAMYWYRQDPGQGLRLIYYSQIVNDFQKGDIAEGYSVSREKKESFPLTVTSAQKNPTAFYLCASMITPDLPNFQPQHFGDGTRLSIL.

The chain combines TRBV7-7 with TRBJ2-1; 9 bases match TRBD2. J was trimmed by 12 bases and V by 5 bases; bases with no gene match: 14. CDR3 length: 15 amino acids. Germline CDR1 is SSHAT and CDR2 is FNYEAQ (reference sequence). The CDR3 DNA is TGTGCCAGCAGCCCCCTGCCTAGCGGGATTCGGGTGCAGTTCTTC. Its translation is CASSPLPSGIRVQFF.